The clone carrying this T cell receptor (beta chain) was counted between two and nine times. cDNA synthesis used the whole RNA isolate, giving expressed TCRB sequences. Measured with immunoSEQ multiplex PCR; TCRdb has only the in-frame clones, and not every one. The sample contains hundreds of thousands of clones, 15% to 17% of which appear only once. These data originate in a study of beta chain features in type 1 diabetes. V shed 0 bases and J shed 3 bases, with 12 bases lying between them. CDR3 length equals 16 residues. Germline V gene lookup returns CDR1 SGDLS and CDR2 YYNGEE. The sequence came from a man between 18 and 35 years old in good health. The specimen was naive CD4+ T cells from blood. The chain carries TRBV9 and TRBJ1-4; no clear D gene. CDR3 sequence (DNA): TGTGCCAGCAGCGTAGTCTTTTTCCGGGCTAATGAAAAACTGTTTTTT. Encoded protein: CASSVVFFRANEKLFF.